These 25 T cell receptor beta chains came from one sample sequenced in a study of graft-versus-host responses after intestinal transplantation. The antigens these receptors bind are not known. The data were produced by immunoSEQ multiplex PCR, yet TCRdb's version contains in-frame clones alone and is incomplete. Of tens of thousands of clones listed, 85% to 95% are singletons. Source: unstimulated CD8+ T cells sorted from spleen or lymph node cells, taken before transplant. The receptors shown here come from a human donor who was the organ donor for an intestinal transplant.

CDR3 in amino acids: CASRTGQNNEKLFF. CDR3 coding DNA: TGTGCCAGCCGTACGGGGCAGAATAATGAAAAACTGTTTTTT. The J gene is TRBJ1-4, the V gene TRBV28; tentatively, D is TRBD1 (5 bases). The germline V gene encodes CDR1 MDHEN and CDR2 SYDVKM. This CDR3 has 14 amino acids. V lost 8 bases and J lost 4, with 14 bases in between.

The chain joins TRBV7-3 to TRBJ2-2; D is possibly TRBD1 or TRBD2 (5 bases each). V lost 3 bases and J lost 6, with 14 bases in between. This CDR3 spans 15 amino acids. Germline V lookup: CDR1 SGHTA, CDR2 FQGTGA. In nucleotides, the CDR3 is TGTGCCAGCAGCTTTTCTGGGACCCTTGCCGGGGAGCTGTTTTTT. This sequence encodes CASSFSGTLAGELFF.

The chain has TRBV20-1 and TRBJ1-2; D is ambiguous. V was cut by 6 bases and J by 4 bases, with 9 bases left in between. CDR1 is DFQATT and CDR2 is SNEGSKA in the germline V gene (reference sequence). This CDR3 is 11 amino acids long. In DNA form, the CDR3 reads TGCAGTGCCATTCGGGGCTATGGCTACACCTTC. Its protein product is CSAIRGYGYTF.

J is TRBJ2-1 and V is TRBV5-4; TRBD1 matches at 8 bases. CDR1 and CDR2 (germline): SGHNT, YYREEE (reference sequence). The CDR3 is made up of 16 amino acids. V gave up 3 bases and J gave up 0 bases; unmatched junction bases: 5. The DNA for the CDR3 is TGTGCCAGCAGCTCGGGACAGGAGAGCTCCTACAATGAGCAGTTCTTC. Translated: CASSSGQESSYNEQFF.

The genes are TRBV7-9 and TRBJ2-3; a weak D match, TRBD2 (6 bases). The V end lost 5 bases, the J end lost 5 bases, and 11 bases lay between the germline ends. The germline CDR1 and CDR2 sequences are SEHNR and FQNEAQ (reference sequence). The CDR3 spans 13 residues. CDR3 bases: TGTGCCAGCAGCCCGGGGGTGGTAGATACGCAGTATTTT. It encodes CASSPGVVDTQYF.

The J gene is TRBJ2-5, the V gene TRBV27, with D possibly matching TRBD2 (5 bases). CDR1 and CDR2 from the germline V gene are MNHEY and SMNVEV (reference sequence). Trimming took 2 bases from V and 5 from J, leaving 12 bases between them. The CDR3 covers 14 residues. In DNA form, the CDR3 reads TGTGCCAGCAGTTTACGCGGCCAGCGGGAGACCCAGTACTTC. This gives the protein CASSLRGQRETQYF.

This clone was counted once. V gene TRBV7-2 combines with J gene TRBJ2-7; a weak D match, TRBD2 (6 bases). Trimming pared 7 bases from V and 4 bases from J, leaving 14 bases between. The CDR3 runs to 13 residues. CDR1 is SGHTA, CDR2 FQGNSA, per germline. The CDR3 sequence: CASTIGRGYEQYF. For the CDR3, the DNA is TGTGCCAGCACCATAGGACGGGGGTACGAGCAGTACTTC.

This clone has a handful of counts. V gene TRBV6-1 combines with J gene TRBJ2-7; perhaps TRBD1 as D (5 bases). The germline V and J ends were trimmed by 6 bases and 5 bases, with 14 bases remaining between them. This CDR3 has 13 residues. Germline-derived CDR1 and CDR2 are MNHNS and SASEGT. CDR3 bases: TGTGCCAGCAGCGGTTCAGGGTTTCACGAGCAGTACTTC. This gives the protein CASSGSGFHEQYF.

This sequence joins TRBV5-1 and TRBJ2-5; maybe TRBD2 (5 bases). Germline assignment: CDR1 SGHRS and CDR2 YFSETQ. CDR3 length equals 16 residues. V was trimmed by 1 base and J by 3 bases, leaving 16 bases between them. The CDR3 nucleotides read TGCGCCAGCAGCTTGTTTGCGGGTGGCGTGGAAGAGACCCAGTACTTC. This translates into CASSLFAGGVEETQYF. Using reference TRBV5-1 and TRBJ2-5 for the parts outside the CDR3, the full variable domain is KAGVTQTPRYLIKTRGQQVTLSCSPISGHRSVSWYQQTPGQGLQFLFEYFSETQRNKGNFPGRFSGRQFSNSRSEMNVSTLELGDSALYLCASSLFAGGVEETQYFGPGTRLLVL.

The rearrangement uses TRBV4-3 and TRBJ1-1; D remains unclear. Trimming shortened V by 0 bases and J by 0 bases, and 8 bases separated the two germline ends. Germline loops: CDR1 LGHNA, CDR2 YSLEER. The CDR3 length is 15 residues. This CDR3 reads CASSQERQLNTEAFF. Written as DNA, the CDR3 is TGCGCCAGCAGCCAAGAACGGCAGTTGAACACTGAAGCTTTCTTT.

The rearrangement uses TRBV4-1 and TRBJ2-5; 8 bases map to TRBD2. From germline, CDR1 is MGHRA and CDR2 YSYEKL. The ends lost 1 base at V and 1 base at J; junction bases unmatched: 2. This CDR3 is built from 15 residues. CDR3 in amino acids: CASSQAGGTQETQYF. The CDR3 DNA reads as TGCGCCAGCAGCCAAGCGGGGGGGACCCAAGAGACCCAGTACTTC.

The chain uses TRBV10-3 and TRBJ2-3; 12 bases are shared with TRBD2. V was clipped by 6 bases and J by 6 bases; unmatched bases: 10. The CDR3 totals 16 residues. The germline CDR1 and CDR2 sequences are ENHRY and SYGVKD. The CDR3 region has the DNA TGTGCCATCAGAGTTACTAGCGGGGGGCCGGGGGATACGCAGTATTTT. Encoded protein: CAIRVTSGGPGDTQYF.

The J gene is TRBJ1-4, the V gene TRBV25-1, with D maybe TRBD1 (6 bases). The length of the CDR3 is 13 residues. Trimming removed 3 bases at V and 7 bases at J, with 9 bases between. Germline lookup yields CDR1 MGHDK and CDR2 SYGVNS. CDR3 nucleotide sequence: TGTGCCAGCAGTGATAAGGGGGTTGAAAAACTGTTTTTT. Protein product: CASSDKGVEKLFF.

The chain is built from TRBV2 and TRBJ2-7, with TRBD2 matching 8 bases. The CDR3 sequence is 13 residues long. The J segment lost 3 bases and the V segment lost 6 bases, leaving 4 bases of the junction unmatched. The germline gives CDR1 SNHLY, CDR2 FYNNEI. The CDR3 region has the DNA TGTGCCAGCAGCACCGGGACTAGCTACGAGCAGTACTTC. Amino acid sequence: CASSTGTSYEQYF. Supplemented by reference TRBV2 and TRBJ2-7, the full variable domain reads EPEVTQTPSHQVTQMGQEVILRCVPISNHLYFYWYRQILGQKVEFLVSFYNNEISEKSEIFDDQFSVERPDGSNFTLKIRSTKLEDSAMYFCASSTGTSYEQYFGPGTRLTVT.

The chain employs TRBV7-8 and TRBJ1-1, with a weak D call TRBD1 (5 bases). Trimming took 2 bases from V and 4 from J, leaving 8 bases between them. Germline CDR1 SGHVS, CDR2 FQNEAQ. CDR3 length: 13 amino acids. The CDR3 bases are TGTGCCAGCAGCTTATGGGGGAGCACTGAAGCTTTCTTT. This encodes CASSLWGSTEAFF.

The chain joins TRBV2 to TRBJ2-5; D uncertain. The CDR3 is 14 residues long. Trimming cost V 2 bases and J 1 base, with 8 bases left between them. Germline CDR1 SNHLY, CDR2 FYNNEI. The CDR3 reads CASSEMGSQETQYF. The CDR3 nucleotides are TGTGCCAGCAGTGAAATGGGATCCCAAGAGACCCAGTACTTC.

The chain has TRBV4-2 and TRBJ2-7; 12 nucleotides agree with TRBD2. Germline V gene lookup returns CDR1 LGHNA and CDR2 YNFKEQ. The CDR3 sequence is 13 residues long. V was clipped by 4 bases and J by 12 bases; unmatched bases: 7. The CDR3 region has the DNA TGTGCCAGCAGCCCAGACGGACTAGCGGGGCTGTACTTC. Translating it yields CASSPDGLAGLYF.

This clone was counted a few times. The CDR3 spells CASSGTSGGVTTGELFF. The DNA for the CDR3 is TGCGCCAGCAGCGGGACTAGCGGGGGGGTGACCACCGGGGAGCTGTTTTTT. The chain couples TRBV10-1 to TRBJ2-2; 16 bases map to TRBD2. V gave up 6 bases and J gave up 4 bases; unmatched junction bases: 5. CDR1 is WNHNN and CDR2 is SYGVQD in the germline V gene (reference sequence). The CDR3 length is 17 residues.

This chain links TRBV7-3 with TRBJ2-6, with TRBD1 as a possible D gene (6 bases). The germline V gene encodes CDR1 SGHTA and CDR2 FQGTGA. This CDR3 region has 16 residues. V lost 5 bases and J lost 5, with 16 bases in between. This chain's CDR3 is CASSPVTGLWANVLTF. The CDR3 region has the DNA TGTGCCAGCAGCCCAGTCACAGGGCTCTGGGCCAACGTCCTGACTTTC. Based on the CDR3 plus reference TRBV7-3 and TRBJ2-6, the full variable domain is GAGVSQTPSNKVTEKGKYVELRCDPISGHTALYWYRQSLGQGPEFLIYFQGTGAADDSGLPNDRFFAVRPEGSVSTLKIQRTERGDSAVYLCASSPVTGLWANVLTFGAGSRLTVL.

The chain combines TRBV6-1 with TRBJ1-2; possibly TRBD1 for D (6 bases). The germline V and J ends were trimmed by 5 bases and 4 bases, with 11 bases remaining between them. Germline loops: CDR1 MNHNS, CDR2 SASEGT. CDR3 length: 13 residues. The CDR3 here is CASSPSDSYGYTF. CDR3 coding DNA: TGTGCCAGCAGTCCATCGGACAGCTATGGCTACACCTTC.

The V gene is TRBV6-6, the J gene TRBJ1-1; 8 bases line up with TRBD1. The CDR3 length is 16 residues. The V and J ends lost 0 bases and 4 bases, in that order; junction bases with no gene match: 7. Germline V gene lookup returns CDR1 MNHNY and CDR2 SVGAGI (reference sequence). CDR3 in DNA: TGTGCCAGCAGTTACTCTGGGCAGGGGGCGGGCACTGAAGCTTTCTTT. Protein: CASSYSGQGAGTEAFF.

For this clone: An end of the junction differs from the germline gene, which may be a read error. The chain employs TRBV7-7 and TRBJ1-1; the D gene is possibly TRBD1 (6 bases). The germline gives CDR1 SSHAT, CDR2 FNYEAQ (reference sequence). The CDR3 has 13 amino acids. The CDR3 protein is CASSRTANTEAFF. The CDR3 bases are TGTGCTAGCAGCCGGACAGCGAACACTGAAGCTTTCTTT.

The chain uses TRBV14 and TRBJ1-1; unclear D gene. Looked up from germline, CDR1 is SGHDN and CDR2 is FVKESK. V lost 4 bases and J 2 bases, leaving 11 bases between the germline ends. CDR3 size: 14 residues. The CDR3 coding sequence is TGTGCCAGCAGCCCCCTTGCCCTAAACACTGAAGCTTTCTTT. Translated, it gives CASSPLALNTEAFF.

This clone was observed a few times. The V call is TRBV7-9, the J call TRBJ1-1, with no clear D. Trimming removed 1 base at V and 0 bases at J, with 12 bases between. Germline CDR1 SEHNR, CDR2 FQNEAQ (reference sequence). This CDR3 contains 16 residues. The CDR3 protein is CASSLGRESVNTEAFF. CDR3 bases: TGTGCCAGCAGCTTAGGTCGGGAATCGGTGAACACTGAAGCTTTCTTT.

J is TRBJ1-1 and V is TRBV15, with D perhaps TRBD1 (5 bases). V gave up 8 bases and J gave up 0 bases, with 13 bases separating them. The CDR3 totals 14 residues. From germline, CDR1 is LNHNV and CDR2 YYDKDF (reference sequence). CDR3 loop: CATHPWGMNTEAFF. The CDR3 coding sequence is TGTGCCACCCACCCTTGGGGGATGAACACTGAAGCTTTCTTT.